The clone carrying this T cell receptor (beta chain) has only a few counts. Its antigen is undetermined. The data belong to a study of cytotoxic CD8 clonotypes in ibrutinib-treated CLL. About the research overall: Sequencing produced an average of about 250,000 productive templates and approximately 100,000 productive rearrangements per sample. Overall study results and limits: Samples from sustained-remission and progressing patients were taken at different times.

About 2 micrograms of genomic DNA, which was extracted from cryopreserved PBMCs, served as the material used for the TCR beta libraries. Germline assignment: CDR1 MNHNS and CDR2 SASEGT. The V and J ends lost 3 bases and 2 bases, in that order; junction bases with no gene match: 6. CDR3 size: 15 residues. Here immunoSEQ multiplex PCR was the method, and the copy in TCRdb shows in-frame clones only, minus some. The sample contains 200,000 or so clones, 60% to 80% of which appear only once. The sample here was PBMCs, taken after 12 months of ibrutinib treatment. The TCR comes from a human donor with chronic lymphocytic leukemia. The chain is built from TRBV6-1 and TRBJ2-7, with 8 positions matching TRBD1. CDR3 sequence (DNA): TGTGCCAGCAGTGAGCAGGGGGCCGTAACCTACGAGCAGTACTTC. It translates to CASSEQGAVTYEQYF.